The 14 T cell receptor beta chains listed next were all sequenced from one sample in a study of blood T cell repertoires in COVID-19. Measured with immunoSEQ multiplex PCR; TCRdb has only the in-frame clones, and not every one. This sample has about 99,000 clones; around 84% occur once, and the top ten carry just under 2%. The material sequenced was peripheral blood. Receptors were obtained from a man aged 65-85 years with active or convalescent COVID-19.

The chain has TRBV12-3 or TRBV12-4 and TRBJ1-1; 10 bases are a match to TRBD1. V shed 5 bases, J shed 6 bases, and the junction held 3 bases outside the gene matches. The CDR3 extends over 13 amino acids. CDR3 loop: CASSLGQGAEAFF. CDR3 in DNA: TGTGCCAGCAGTCTCGGACAGGGGGCTGAAGCTTTCTTT.

V and J are TRBV15 and TRBJ1-4; 7 bases match TRBD1. Germline V lookup: CDR1 LNHNV, CDR2 YYDKDF (reference sequence). Unmatched junction bases numbered 8, after V lost 1 base and J lost 0 bases. The CDR3 has 18 residues. The CDR3 reads CATSRARDSFATNEKLFF. The DNA for the CDR3 is TGTGCCACCAGCAGAGCTCGGGACAGCTTTGCAACTAATGAAAAACTGTTTTTT.

This clone showed up just a few times. CDR3 protein: CASSRGGDGGQHSNYGYTF. The CDR3 region has the DNA TGTGCCAGCAGTCGAGGGGGGGACGGAGGACAGCATTCTAACTATGGCTACACCTTC. The J gene is TRBJ1-2, the V gene TRBV27; the D gene is possibly TRBD1 (6 bases). The V end lost 5 bases, the J end lost 0 bases, and 25 bases lay between the germline ends. CDR1 and CDR2 (germline): MNHEY, SMNVEV (reference sequence). The CDR3 consists of 19 residues.

This clone was observed a single time. The chain is built from TRBV7-2 and TRBJ1-2, with 7 bases that match TRBD1. The V segment lost 4 bases and the J segment 6 bases; nucleotides outside the gene matches: 5. The CDR3 loop spans 13 amino acids. The germline CDR1 and CDR2 sequences are SGHTA and FQGNSA. In DNA, the CDR3 is TGTGCCAGCAGCTCTGAGCAGGGGGATGGCTACACCTTC. Translating gives CASSSEQGDGYTF.

This clone was counted a single time. J is TRBJ1-5 and V is TRBV18, with 8 bases matching TRBD1. Germline V gene sequence: CDR1 KGHSH, CDR2 LQKENI. V trimming: 2 bases; J trimming: 0 bases; junction bases outside the gene matches: 0. CDR3 length equals 15 residues. As DNA, the CDR3 is TGTGCCAGCTCACCAGGGACAGGTAGCAATCAGCCCCAGCATTTT. Encoded protein: CASSPGTGSNQPQHF.

J is TRBJ1-6 and V is TRBV12-3 or TRBV12-4; 8 bases fit TRBD1. This CDR3 comprises 13 residues. The V gene end was trimmed by 6 bases and the J gene end by 8 bases; junction bases not matched to a gene: 3. The CDR3 loop is CASSLTGDSPLHF. CDR3 in DNA: TGTGCCAGCAGCCTGACAGGGGATTCACCCCTCCACTTT.

This chain links TRBV30 with TRBJ1-2; 10 nucleotides align to TRBD1. CDR3 size: 13 residues. V was pared by 3 bases and J by 6 bases, with 4 bases of the junction left unmatched. Germline CDR1 reads GTSNPN; CDR2 reads SVGIG (reference sequence). CDR3 amino acids: CAWRLTGGHGYTF. The CDR3 DNA follows: TGTGCCTGGAGATTGACAGGGGGCCATGGCTACACCTTC. Supplemented by reference TRBV30 and TRBJ1-2, the full variable domain reads SQTIHQWPATLVQPVGSPLSLECTVEGTSNPNLYWYRQAAGRGLQLLFYSVGIGQISSEVPQNLSASRPQDRQFILSSKKLLLSDSGFYLCAWRLTGGHGYTFGSGTRLTVV.

This clone was found once. The J gene is TRBJ1-2, the V gene TRBV7-2, with D possibly TRBD1 on 6 matching bases. This CDR3 spans 13 amino acids. Germline V gene sequence: CDR1 SGHTA, CDR2 FQGNSA. Trimming took 4 bases from V and 4 from J, leaving 10 bases between them. The CDR3 DNA sequence: TGTGCCAGCAGCTACAGGGAGAGCTATGGCTACACCTTC. It encodes CASSYRESYGYTF.

This clone has a handful of counts. The V gene is TRBV25-1, the J gene TRBJ1-3; maybe TRBD1 (5 bases). Germline CDR1 MGHDK, CDR2 SYGVNS. Trimming cost V 6 bases and J 0 bases, with 12 bases left between them. CDR3 size: 15 residues. Here the CDR3 reads CASSLDRLSGNTIYF. CDR3 DNA sequence: TGTGCCAGCAGCTTAGACAGACTCTCTGGAAACACCATATATTTT.

The gene calls are TRBV24-1 and TRBJ2-7, with TRBD1 matching over 8 bases. V was clipped by 3 bases and J by 3 bases; unmatched bases: 6. CDR1 KGHDR and CDR2 SFDVKD come from the germline V gene. The CDR3 spans 15 residues. DNA for the CDR3: TGTGCCACCAGTGATAGACAGGGGTCGATCTACGAGCAGTACTTC. It codes for CATSDRQGSIYEQYF.

The V gene is TRBV24-1, the J gene TRBJ1-5; no clear D. From germline, CDR1 is KGHDR and CDR2 SFDVKD. Trimming cost V 3 bases and J 2 bases, with 16 bases left between them. CDR3 length: 17 residues. CDR3 bases: TGTGCCACCAGTGATCAGAGGACTCAGAGGGGCAATCAGCCCCAGCATTTT. This encodes CATSDQRTQRGNQPQHF.

This clone appeared many times. V is TRBV7-2 and J is TRBJ1-5, with D maybe TRBD1 (5 bases). Trimming stripped 8 bases from V and 0 bases from J, with 17 bases between. CDR3 length: 16 amino acids. The V gene's germline CDR1 is SGHTA and CDR2 FQGNSA. The CDR3 region is CASGIMGGISNQPQHF. CDR3 DNA: TGTGCCAGCGGTATAATGGGGGGGATTAGCAATCAGCCCCAGCATTTT.

V gene TRBV3-1 (or the pseudogene TRBV3-2) combines with J gene TRBJ2-1; a weak D match, TRBD2 (7 bases). Germline-derived CDR1 and CDR2 are LGHDT and YNNKEL (reference sequence). The germline V and J ends were trimmed by 2 bases and 5 bases, with 19 bases remaining between them. CDR3 size: 17 residues. CDR3 amino acids: CASSQQARGGPNNEQFF. The CDR3 DNA is TGTGCCAGCAGCCAACAGGCTAGGGGGGGCCCTAACAATGAGCAGTTCTTC.

This clone has a single count. J is TRBJ1-2 and V is TRBV9, with D possibly being TRBD1 (5 bases). Germline lookup yields CDR1 SGDLS and CDR2 YYNGEE. Trimming removed 0 bases from V and 6 bases from J, with 12 bases in between. The CDR3 extends over 14 amino acids. CDR3 nucleotides: TGTGCCAGCAGCGTAGCAGGGAAGAGGCATGGCTACACCTTC. This gives the protein CASSVAGKRHGYTF.